This TCR beta chain came from a study of blood T cells in healthy people across ages. Whole-study context: About one barcoded beta molecule per two T cells was the capture yield of template switching.

Study-wide results and caveats: Greater diversity and more naive CD4+ cells were seen in long-lived donors than in aged donors. TCR beta diversity was tightly associated with the proportion of naive T cells. Lack of knowledge of donor CMV status possibly confounded expanded clonotype changes.

This CDR3 contains 17 residues. Germline CDR1 PRHDT, CDR2 FYEKMQ (reference sequence). Trimming pared 4 bases from V and 0 bases from J, leaving 18 bases between. A second PCR of roughly 7 to 11 cycles used a sample-barcoded 5' primer and a J-beta primer mix. In TCRdb, the 5' RACE reads were re-called with MiXCR into one record per CDR3 protein. The table lists approximately 800,000 distinct CDR3 sequences, around 50% of them singletons, with around 18% in the top ten. A remark on this clonotype: Its cognate antigen is unknown.

This sequence joins TRBV13 and TRBJ1-1; TRBD1 might be the D (5 bases). This clonotype was sampled from a man aged 80 or over in good health. Material for sequencing was blood. The CDR3 protein is CASSYTREKVMNTEAFF. CDR3 nucleotide sequence: TGTGCCAGCAGCTACACCAGGGAAAAGGTCATGAACACTGAAGCTTTCTTT.